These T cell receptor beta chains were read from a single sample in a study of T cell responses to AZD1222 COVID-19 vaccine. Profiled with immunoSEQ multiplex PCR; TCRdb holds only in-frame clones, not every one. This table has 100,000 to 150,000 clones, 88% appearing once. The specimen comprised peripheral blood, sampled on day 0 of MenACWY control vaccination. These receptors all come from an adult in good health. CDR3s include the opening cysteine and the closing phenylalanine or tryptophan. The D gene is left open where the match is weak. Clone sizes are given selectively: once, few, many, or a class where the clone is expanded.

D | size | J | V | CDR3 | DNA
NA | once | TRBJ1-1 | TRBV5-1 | CASSPPGGNTEAFF | TGCGCCAGCAGCCCCCCGGGGGGAAACACTGAAGCTTTCTTT
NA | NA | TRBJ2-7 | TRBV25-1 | CASSEYSTEQYF | TGTGCCAGCAGTGAATACTCCACCGAGCAGTACTTC
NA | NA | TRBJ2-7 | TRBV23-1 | CASSLPRGIRYEQYF | TGCGCCAGCAGTCTCCCAAGGGGCATACGCTACGAGCAGTACTTC
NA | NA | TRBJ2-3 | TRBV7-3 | CASSLGDRISTDTQYF | TGTGCCAGCAGCTTAGGAGACAGGATCAGCACAGATACGCAGTATTTT
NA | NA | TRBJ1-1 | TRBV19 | CASPPWGLMNTEAFF | TGTGCCAGTCCTCCTTGGGGCTTAATGAACACTGAAGCTTTCTTT
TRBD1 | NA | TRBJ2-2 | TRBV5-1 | CASFPGQPNTGELFF | TGCGCCAGTTTTCCGGGACAGCCTAACACCGGGGAGCTGTTTTTT
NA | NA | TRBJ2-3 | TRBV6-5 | CASRRAVRPDTQYF | TGTGCCAGCAGGCGAGCGGTAAGGCCAGATACGCAGTATTTT
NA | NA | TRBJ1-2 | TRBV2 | CASKGAGPPQHGYTF | TGTGCCAGCAAGGGCGCAGGACCACCACAACATGGCTACACCTTC
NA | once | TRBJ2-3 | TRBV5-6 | CASSLADTDTQYF | TGTGCCAGCAGCTTGGCCGACACAGATACGCAGTATTTT
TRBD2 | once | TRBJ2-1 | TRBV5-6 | CASSLAGGGNEQFF | TGTGCCAGCAGCTTAGCGGGAGGCGGCAATGAGCAGTTCTTC
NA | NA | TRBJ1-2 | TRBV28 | CAVPAVGELYGYTF | TGTGCCGTGCCAGCTGTAGGGGAGCTCTATGGCTACACCTTC
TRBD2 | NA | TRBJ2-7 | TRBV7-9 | CASSLASGSNGEQYF | TGTGCCAGCAGCTTAGCTAGCGGGAGCAATGGCGAGCAGTACTTC
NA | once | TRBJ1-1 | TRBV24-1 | CATRSGVGGAFF | TGTGCCACCAGGAGCGGGGTCGGAGGAGCTTTCTTT
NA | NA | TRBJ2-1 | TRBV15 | CATSTQRASVRSYNEQFF | TGTGCCACCAGCACCCAGAGGGCTAGCGTCCGTTCCTACAATGAGCAGTTCTTC
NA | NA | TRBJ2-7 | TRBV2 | CASSEAQPSRSYEQYF | TGTGCCAGCAGTGAAGCGCAGCCTAGCAGATCCTACGAGCAGTACTTC
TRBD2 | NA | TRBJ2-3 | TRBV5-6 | CASSLPPAGVADTQYF | TGTGCCAGCAGCTTACCCCCTGCGGGAGTGGCAGATACGCAGTATTTT
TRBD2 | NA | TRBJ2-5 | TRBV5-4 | CASSLTSGRETQYF | TGTGCCAGCAGCTTGACTAGCGGGAGGGAGACCCAGTACTTC
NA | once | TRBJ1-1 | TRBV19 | CASSIDSWTENTEAFF | TGTGCCAGTAGTATAGATTCCTGGACAGAGAACACTGAAGCTTTCTTT
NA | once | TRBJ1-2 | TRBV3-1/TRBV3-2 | CASSQEGTYGYTF | TGTGCCAGCAGCCAAGAAGGTACCTATGGCTACACCTTC
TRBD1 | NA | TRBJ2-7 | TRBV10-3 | CAISPGQGVSYEQYF | TGTGCCATCAGCCCGGGACAGGGGGTATCCTACGAGCAGTACTTC
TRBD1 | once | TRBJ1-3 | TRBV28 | CASSDPGGPRGLTIYF | TGTGCCAGCAGTGACCCCGGAGGGCCCAGGGGGCTCACCATATATTTT
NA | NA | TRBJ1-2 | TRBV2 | CANNPEGYTF | TGTGCCAACAACCCGGAGGGCTACACCTTC
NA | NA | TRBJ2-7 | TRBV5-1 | CASSLEGSSYNYEQYF | TGCGCCAGCAGCTTGGAGGGATCGAGTTATAATTACGAGCAGTACTTC
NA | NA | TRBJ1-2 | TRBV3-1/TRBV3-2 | CASSRRGSRGEDYGYTF | TGTGCCAGCAGCCGTAGGGGGTCAAGAGGTGAGGACTATGGCTACACCTTC
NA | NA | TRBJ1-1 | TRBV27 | CASSFGHQPGNTEAFF | TGTGCCAGCAGTTTCGGACACCAACCTGGGAACACTGAAGCTTTCTTT
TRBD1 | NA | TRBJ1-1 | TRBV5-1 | CASRWDSDTEAFF | TGCGCCAGCAGGTGGGACAGTGACACTGAAGCTTTCTTT